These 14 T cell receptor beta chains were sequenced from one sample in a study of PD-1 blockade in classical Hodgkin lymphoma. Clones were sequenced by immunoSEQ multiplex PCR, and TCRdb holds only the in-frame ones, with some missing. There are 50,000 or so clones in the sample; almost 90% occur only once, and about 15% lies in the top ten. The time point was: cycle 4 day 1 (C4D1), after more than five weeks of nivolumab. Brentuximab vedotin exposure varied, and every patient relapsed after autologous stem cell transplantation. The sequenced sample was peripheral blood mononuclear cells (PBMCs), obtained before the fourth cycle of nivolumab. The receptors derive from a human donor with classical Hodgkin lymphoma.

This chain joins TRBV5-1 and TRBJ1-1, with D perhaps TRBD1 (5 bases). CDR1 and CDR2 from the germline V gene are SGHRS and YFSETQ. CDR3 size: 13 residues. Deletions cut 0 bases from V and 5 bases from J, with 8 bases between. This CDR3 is CASSLGGRTEAFF. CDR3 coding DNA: TGCGCCAGCAGCTTGGGGGGCCGGACTGAAGCTTTCTTT. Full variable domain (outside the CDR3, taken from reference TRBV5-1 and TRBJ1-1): KAGVTQTPRYLIKTRGQQVTLSCSPISGHRSVSWYQQTPGQGLQFLFEYFSETQRNKGNFPGRFSGRQFSNSRSEMNVSTLELGDSALYLCASSLGGRTEAFFGQGTRLTVV.

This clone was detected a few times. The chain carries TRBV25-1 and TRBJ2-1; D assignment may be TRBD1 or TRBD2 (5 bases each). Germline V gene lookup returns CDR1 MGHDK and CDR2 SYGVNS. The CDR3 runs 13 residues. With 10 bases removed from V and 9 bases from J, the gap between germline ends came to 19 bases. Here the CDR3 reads CATALGTTSEQFF. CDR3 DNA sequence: TGTGCCACGGCCCTGGGGACCACAAGTGAGCAGTTCTTC.

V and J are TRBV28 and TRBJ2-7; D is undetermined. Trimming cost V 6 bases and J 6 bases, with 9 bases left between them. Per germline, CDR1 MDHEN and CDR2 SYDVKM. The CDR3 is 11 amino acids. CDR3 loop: CASRKNGEQYF. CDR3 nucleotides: TGTGCCAGCAGGAAAAATGGCGAGCAGTACTTC.

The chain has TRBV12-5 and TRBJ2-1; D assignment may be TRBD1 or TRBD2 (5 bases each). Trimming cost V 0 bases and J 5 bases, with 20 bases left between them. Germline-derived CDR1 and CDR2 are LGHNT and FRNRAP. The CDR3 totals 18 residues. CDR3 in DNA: TGTGCTAGTGGTTTGGTTTGGAGGCAGGGTGAGGGGAACAATGAGCAGTTCTTC. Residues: CASGLVWRQGEGNNEQFF.

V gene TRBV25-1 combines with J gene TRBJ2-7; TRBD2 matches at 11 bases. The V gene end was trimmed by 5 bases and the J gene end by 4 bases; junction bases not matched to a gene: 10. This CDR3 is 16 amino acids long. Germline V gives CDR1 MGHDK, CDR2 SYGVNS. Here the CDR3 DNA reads TGTGCCAGCAGTTTATTAGCGGGAGGGGGTGCTTACGAGCAGTACTTC. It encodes CASSLLAGGGAYEQYF.

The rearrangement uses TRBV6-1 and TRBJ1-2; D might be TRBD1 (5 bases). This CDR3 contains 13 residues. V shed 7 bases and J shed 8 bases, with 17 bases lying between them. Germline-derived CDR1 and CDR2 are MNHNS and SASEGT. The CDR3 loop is CASNLETVGGYTF. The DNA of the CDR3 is TGTGCCAGCAACCTCGAGACAGTCGGAGGCTACACCTTC.

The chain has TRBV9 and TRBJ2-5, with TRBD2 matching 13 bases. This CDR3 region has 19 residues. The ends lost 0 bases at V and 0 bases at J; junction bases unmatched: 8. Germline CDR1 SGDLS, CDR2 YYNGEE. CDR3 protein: CASSVGGLAGTKYQETQYF. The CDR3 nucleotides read TGTGCCAGCAGCGTAGGGGGACTAGCGGGAACAAAGTACCAAGAGACCCAGTACTTC.

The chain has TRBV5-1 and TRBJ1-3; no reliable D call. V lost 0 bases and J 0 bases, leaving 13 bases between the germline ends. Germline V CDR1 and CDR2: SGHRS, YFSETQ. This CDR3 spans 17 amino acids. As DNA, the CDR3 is TGCGCCAGCAGCTTGGCCCCATCGGGGATCTCTGGAAACACCATATATTTT. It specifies CASSLAPSGISGNTIYF.

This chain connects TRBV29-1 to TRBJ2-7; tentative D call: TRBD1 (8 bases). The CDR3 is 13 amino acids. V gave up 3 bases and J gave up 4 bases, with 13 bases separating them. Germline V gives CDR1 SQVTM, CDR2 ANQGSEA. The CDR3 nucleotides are TGCAGCGTTGATACACAGGGGGGGTACGAGCAGTACTTC. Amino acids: CSVDTQGGYEQYF.

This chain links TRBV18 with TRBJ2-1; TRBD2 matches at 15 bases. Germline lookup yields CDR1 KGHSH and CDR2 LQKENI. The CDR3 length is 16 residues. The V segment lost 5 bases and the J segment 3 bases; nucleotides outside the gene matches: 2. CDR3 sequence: CASSTGLAGGYNEQFF. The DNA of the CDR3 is TGTGCCAGCTCAACGGGACTAGCGGGAGGCTACAATGAGCAGTTCTTC.

The CDR3 sequence: CASSPQGPDDEQYF. The CDR3 region has the DNA TGTGCCAGCAGTCCACAGGGGCCGGACGACGAGCAGTACTTC. J is TRBJ2-7 and V is TRBV28; TRBD1 matches at 7 bases. Germline assignment: CDR1 MDHEN and CDR2 SYDVKM. V shed 5 bases and J 5 bases; nucleotides not matched to a gene: 9. There are 14 residues in the CDR3.

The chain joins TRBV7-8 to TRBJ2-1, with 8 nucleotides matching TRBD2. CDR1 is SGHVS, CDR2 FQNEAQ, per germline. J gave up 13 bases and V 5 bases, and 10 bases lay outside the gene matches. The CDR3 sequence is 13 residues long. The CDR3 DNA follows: TGTGCCAGCAGCCTAATGGGCGGGGGGTACCAGTTCTTC. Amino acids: CASSLMGGGYQFF.

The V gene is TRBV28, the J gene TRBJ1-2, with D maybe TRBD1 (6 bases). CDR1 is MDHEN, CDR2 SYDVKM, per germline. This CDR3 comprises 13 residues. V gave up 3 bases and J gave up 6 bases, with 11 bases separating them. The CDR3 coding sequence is TGTGCCAGCAGTTTGGAACAGGGACATGGCTACACCTTC. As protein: CASSLEQGHGYTF.

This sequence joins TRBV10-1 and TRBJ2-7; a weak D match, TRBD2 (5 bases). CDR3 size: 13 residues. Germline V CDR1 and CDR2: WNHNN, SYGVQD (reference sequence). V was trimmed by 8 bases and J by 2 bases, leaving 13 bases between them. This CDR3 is CASAMDSTYEQYF. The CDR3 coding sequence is TGCGCCAGCGCCATGGACTCAACCTACGAGCAGTACTTC.